This entry lists 22 T cell receptor beta chains sequenced from one sample in a study of OX40 agonist ivuxolimab in advanced cancers. Measured with immunoSEQ multiplex PCR; TCRdb has only the in-frame clones, and not every one. The data contain about 79,000 clones, approximately 85% of them singletons. The specimen was CD4+ or CD8+ T cells sorted from blood, collected in a trial of the OX40 agonist ivuxolimab. The source is an adult with an advanced solid tumor such as melanoma, head and neck, liver or kidney cancer.

The chain recombines TRBV4-2 with TRBJ1-6, with TRBD1 identical over 9 bases. This CDR3 has 16 amino acids. Germline trimming cut 1 base from V and 8 bases from J; bases unmatched to any gene: 6. The germline V gene encodes CDR1 LGHNA and CDR2 YNFKEQ. The CDR3 sequence is CASSQVQDRGYSPLHF. In DNA form, the CDR3 reads TGTGCCAGCAGCCAAGTTCAGGACAGGGGTTATTCACCCCTCCACTTT.

This rearrangement joins TRBV5-1 to TRBJ2-7, with 8 bases identical to TRBD2. CDR3 length: 18 residues. The J segment lost 0 bases and the V segment lost 5 bases, leaving 16 bases of the junction unmatched. Per germline, CDR1 SGHRS and CDR2 YFSETQ. In DNA form, the CDR3 reads TGCGCCAGCAGGTACCCCGGGCTAGCGGGCTCCGTCTCCTACGAGCAGTACTTC. Protein product: CASRYPGLAGSVSYEQYF.

The V gene is TRBV11-3, the J gene TRBJ2-1; D could derive from TRBD1 or TRBD2 (5 bases each). Germline V gene lookup returns CDR1 SGHNT and CDR2 YENEEA. Trimming removed 5 bases from V and 2 bases from J, with 13 bases in between. This CDR3 spans 15 amino acids. CDR3 DNA sequence: TGTGCCAGCAGCCCCTGGGACGCTCCCTACAATGAGCAGTTCTTC. It yields the protein CASSPWDAPYNEQFF.

V usage is TRBV2 and J usage is TRBJ2-2, with TRBD1 matching 8 bases. Germline V gene lookup returns CDR1 SNHLY and CDR2 FYNNEI. J lost 5 bases, V lost 8 bases, and 16 bases had no gene match. The CDR3 has 17 amino acids. The CDR3 spells CASDKSPDRVGTGELFF. Written as DNA, the CDR3 is TGTGCCAGCGACAAATCTCCGGACAGGGTTGGGACCGGGGAGCTGTTTTTT.

This chain joins TRBV13 and TRBJ2-7, with 8 bases fitting TRBD1. CDR1 and CDR2 from the germline V gene are PRHDT and FYEKMQ (reference sequence). The CDR3 runs to 16 residues. V dropped 5 bases and J dropped 2; count of bases not matched to a gene: 11. CDR3 sequence reads: CASSLQGASETYEQYF. As DNA, the CDR3 is TGTGCCAGCAGCCTGCAGGGGGCTAGCGAGACCTACGAGCAGTACTTC. Drawing the rest from reference TRBV13 and TRBJ2-7, the complete variable domain is AAGVIQSPRHLIKEKRETATLKCYPIPRHDTVYWYQQGPGQDPQFLISFYEKMQSDKGSIPDRFSAQQFSDYHSELNMSSLELGDSALYFCASSLQGASETYEQYFGPGTRLTVT.

This rearrangement joins TRBV7-9 to TRBJ2-3; no clear D gene. From germline, CDR1 is SEHNR and CDR2 FQNEAQ (reference sequence). V gave up 1 base and J gave up 5 bases, with 7 bases separating them. This CDR3 is 13 amino acids long. CDR3 in amino acids: CASSLVFGDTQYF. The CDR3 nucleotides read TGTGCCAGCAGCTTAGTGTTTGGAGATACGCAGTATTTT. The whole variable domain, filled in from reference TRBV7-9 and TRBJ2-3, reads DTGVSQNPRHKITKRGQNVTFRCDPISEHNRLYWYRQTLGQGPEFLTYFQNEAQLEKSRLLSDRFSAERPKGSFSTLEIQRTEQGDSAMYLCASSLVFGDTQYFGPGTRLTVL.

This chain links TRBV5-4 with TRBJ1-2, with 7 bases fitting TRBD1. Unmatched junction bases numbered 9, after V lost 4 bases and J lost 6 bases. The germline V gene encodes CDR1 SGHNT and CDR2 YYREEE (reference sequence). This CDR3 region has 14 residues. The CDR3 here is CASSTMTGRDGYTF. CDR3 DNA: TGTGCCAGCAGCACGATGACAGGGCGCGATGGCTACACCTTC. The variable domain in full, completed from reference TRBV5-4 and TRBJ1-2, reads ETGVTQSPTHLIKTRGQQVTLRCSSQSGHNTVSWYQQALGQGPQFIFQYYREEENGRGNFPPRFSGLQFPNYSSELNVNALELDDSALYLCASSTMTGRDGYTFGSGTRLTVV.

The V gene is TRBV6-1, the J gene TRBJ1-5; no reliable D call. In germline, CDR1 is MNHNS, CDR2 SASEGT. The CDR3 consists of 13 residues. Trimming removed 1 base from V and 5 bases from J, with 6 bases in between. CDR3 nucleotides: TGTGCCAGCAGTGAAGACGGGGATCAGCCCCAGCATTTT. It is translated as CASSEDGDQPQHF.

CDR3 coding DNA: TGTGCCAGCAGCCAAGATGTCCAGGGAGAGACCCAGTACTTC. As protein: CASSQDVQGETQYF. The J gene is TRBJ2-5, the V gene TRBV4-2; D possibly corresponds to TRBD1 (5 bases). Germline V gene data show CDR1 as LGHNA and CDR2 as YNFKEQ. The CDR3 has 14 residues. Deletions cut 0 bases from V and 4 bases from J, with 9 bases between.

The J gene is TRBJ2-7, the V gene TRBV10-3, with a tentative D call TRBD1 (6 bases). Trimming removed 4 bases at V and 5 bases at J, with 15 bases between. The CDR3 loop spans 14 amino acids. The germline V gene encodes CDR1 ENHRY and CDR2 SYGVKD. CDR3 protein: CAISAGQGPNEQYF. For the CDR3, the DNA is TGTGCCATCAGTGCGGGACAAGGGCCTAACGAGCAGTACTTC.

V and J are TRBV18 and TRBJ2-3, with unresolved D. V lost 2 bases, J lost 1 base, and 13 bases lay in between. CDR3 size: 16 residues. Germline V gene lookup returns CDR1 KGHSH and CDR2 LQKENI. The CDR3 sequence is CASSPRIGQRTDTQYF. DNA for the CDR3: TGTGCCAGCTCACCAAGAATCGGCCAGCGCACAGATACGCAGTATTTT.

The chain combines TRBV30 with TRBJ2-2, with 13 bases matching TRBD2. CDR1 and CDR2 (germline): GTSNPN, SVGIG (reference sequence). The CDR3 extends over 16 amino acids. V was clipped by 2 bases and J by 7 bases; unmatched bases: 7. The CDR3 nucleotides are TGTGCCTGGAGTCCTTTCACTAGCGGGAGGGTCGGGGAGCTGTTTTTT. Its protein product is CAWSPFTSGRVGELFF. Complete variable domain (other parts from reference TRBV30 and TRBJ2-2): SQTIHQWPATLVQPVGSPLSLECTVEGTSNPNLYWYRQAAGRGLQLLFYSVGIGQISSEVPQNLSASRPQDRQFILSSKKLLLSDSGFYLCAWSPFTSGRVGELFFGEGSRLTVL.

The sample holds a few counts of this clone. The genes are TRBV11-2 and TRBJ2-7; the D is unclear. The V gene's germline CDR1 is SGHAT and CDR2 FQNNGV. There are 16 residues in the CDR3. V lost 3 bases to trimming and J lost 4 bases, with 19 bases between them. CDR3 sequence reads: CASSFSFRGRSYEQYF. The CDR3 DNA reads as TGTGCCAGCAGCTTTTCCTTCCGTGGTCGTTCGTACGAGCAGTACTTC.

This chain uses TRBV10-1 with TRBJ2-3, with D possibly matching TRBD1 (5 bases). The CDR3 has 16 residues. Deletions cut 3 bases from V and 1 base from J, with 14 bases between. Per the germline V gene, CDR1 is WNHNN and CDR2 is SYGVQD (reference sequence). The CDR3 here is CASSDTRAGGTDTQYF. CDR3 sequence (DNA): TGCGCCAGCAGTGATACCAGGGCCGGCGGCACAGATACGCAGTATTTT.

Details on this clone: At one of its ends the junction is not consistent with the germline gene, which may arise from a read error. The chain employs TRBV30 and TRBJ2-5; no definite D call. The CDR3 consists of 12 residues. CDR1 is GTSNPN, CDR2 SVGIG, per germline (reference sequence). The CDR3 sequence: CAWTRLQKTQYF. CDR3 nucleotides: TGTGCCTGGACCAGACTCCAAAAGACCCAGTACTTC.

The chain carries TRBV11-3 and TRBJ2-7, with D perhaps TRBD1 or TRBD2 (5 bases each). Trimming pared 5 bases from V and 2 bases from J, leaving 22 bases between. The germline V gene encodes CDR1 SGHNT and CDR2 YENEEA. The CDR3 has 17 residues. The CDR3 bases are TGTGCCAGCAGCCCGTTGGTAGGGACCGGTGCGGCCTACGAGCAGTACTTC. Encoded protein: CASSPLVGTGAAYEQYF.

The chain recombines TRBV2 with TRBJ2-5, with a weak D call TRBD1 (6 bases). V was cut by 3 bases and J by 5 bases, with 16 bases left in between. Germline V CDR1 and CDR2: SNHLY, FYNNEI. The CDR3 spans 15 residues. CDR3 nucleotides: TGTGCCAGCAGTGATTTTGAGGGGGTAGGGGAGACCCAGTACTTC. This translates into CASSDFEGVGETQYF.

J is TRBJ1-1 and V is TRBV7-3; unclear D gene. The CDR3 runs to 15 residues. The V end lost 2 bases, the J end lost 1 base, and 11 bases lay between the germline ends. Germline V CDR1 and CDR2: SGHTA, FQGTGA. The CDR3 protein is CASSLRPAWNTEAFF. The DNA of the CDR3 is TGTGCCAGCAGCTTACGGCCCGCGTGGAACACTGAAGCTTTCTTT. The full variable domain, rest sourced from reference TRBV7-3 and TRBJ1-1, is GAGVSQTPSNKVTEKGKYVELRCDPISGHTALYWYRQSLGQGPEFLIYFQGTGAADDSGLPNDRFFAVRPEGSVSTLKIQRTERGDSAVYLCASSLRPAWNTEAFFGQGTRLTVV.

V usage is TRBV25-1 and J usage is TRBJ1-2, with a weak D call TRBD1 (5 bases). This CDR3 region has 12 residues. Trimming cost V 1 base and J 6 bases, with 6 bases left between them. Germline CDR1 and CDR2: MGHDK and SYGVNS. The CDR3 nucleotides read TGTGCCAGCAGTGAATGGGGGGATGGCTACACCTTC. Translated, it gives CASSEWGDGYTF.

This clone was recorded only once. V is TRBV6-5 and J is TRBJ2-7; the D gene is possibly TRBD1 (6 bases). The CDR3 is made up of 14 amino acids. Germline-derived CDR1 and CDR2 are MNHEY and SVGAGI. V lost 5 bases and J lost 3, with 14 bases in between. In DNA, the CDR3 is TGTGCCAGCAGTAAGACAGGAGGAGACTACGAGCAGTACTTC. Translating gives CASSKTGGDYEQYF.

This chain joins TRBV19 and TRBJ2-1; D is ambiguous. This CDR3 comprises 17 residues. Trimming left V 5 bases short and J 0 bases short, with 17 bases between. Germline loops: CDR1 LNHDA, CDR2 SQIVND (reference sequence). In DNA form, the CDR3 reads TGTGCCAGTAGTCCCGGCACGAAGGCTGCCTCCTACAATGAGCAGTTCTTC. It encodes CASSPGTKAASYNEQFF. Supplemented by reference TRBV19 and TRBJ2-1, the full variable domain reads DGGITQSPKYLFRKEGQNVTLSCEQNLNHDAMYWYRQDPGQGLRLIYYSQIVNDFQKGDIAEGYSVSREKKESFPLTVTSAQKNPTAFYLCASSPGTKAASYNEQFFGPGTRLTVL.

The gene calls are TRBV6-5 and TRBJ2-7, with D perhaps TRBD1 or TRBD2 (5 bases each). Germline V gene data show CDR1 as MNHEY and CDR2 as SVGAGI. Between the trimmed V and J ends, which lost 6 bases and 2 bases, there was a span of 14 bases. The CDR3 covers 14 residues. The chain's CDR3 is CASSDYRDAYEQYF. The CDR3 DNA is TGTGCCAGCAGCGACTACCGGGACGCCTACGAGCAGTACTTC.